The 25 T cell receptor beta chains below were found in one sample sequenced in a study of blood T cell repertoires in COVID-19. Generated by immunoSEQ multiplex PCR, the TCRdb table keeps only in-frame clones and is missing some. The sample has about 190,000 clones, approximately 84% seen once. The sequenced sample was PBMCs or T cells enriched from blood (not recorded which). Receptors originate from a woman aged 25 to 45 who had recovered from COVID-19.

The chain recombines TRBV5-4 with TRBJ1-3; TRBD1 agrees at 9 bases. CDR1 is SGHNT and CDR2 is YYREEE in the germline V gene (reference sequence). CDR3 size: 16 residues. V gave up 4 bases and J gave up 4 bases; unmatched junction bases: 9. CDR3 sequence (DNA): TGTGCCAGCAGCGACCTACAGGGGGCGAGAGGAAACACCATATATTTT. Its translation: CASSDLQGARGNTIYF.

At least ten counts were recorded for this clone. This rearrangement joins TRBV7-3 to TRBJ2-3, with TRBD2 matching 7 bases. Germline trimming cut 5 bases from V and 0 bases from J; bases unmatched to any gene: 8. This CDR3 region has 16 residues. CDR1 is SGHTA and CDR2 is FQGTGA in the germline V gene. The CDR3 sequence: CASSPGTIRSTDTQYF. The CDR3 DNA reads TGTGCCAGCAGCCCCGGGACTATTCGTAGCACAGATACGCAGTATTTT.

The chain couples TRBV6-5 to TRBJ2-1; 8 bases map to TRBD1. The CDR3 length is 15 residues. V shed 8 bases, J shed 8 bases, and the junction held 14 bases outside the gene matches. CDR1 is MNHEY and CDR2 is SVGAGI in the germline V gene. The CDR3 protein is CASSQGAHLGDEQFF. CDR3 coding DNA: TGTGCCAGCTCCCAGGGGGCCCACCTCGGCGATGAGCAGTTCTTC.

The gene calls are TRBV6-5 and TRBJ2-7; 7 bases are a match to TRBD1. V trimming: 6 bases; J trimming: 1 base; junction bases outside the gene matches: 3. From germline, CDR1 is MNHEY and CDR2 SVGAGI. The CDR3 consists of 13 residues. The chain's CDR3 is CASRLTGSYEQYF. CDR3 nucleotide sequence: TGTGCCAGCAGACTGACAGGGTCCTACGAGCAGTACTTC.

V and J are TRBV5-1 and TRBJ2-7; the D gene is possibly TRBD1 (5 bases). The CDR3 covers 15 residues. Trimming removed 0 bases from V and 6 bases from J, with 16 bases in between. Germline CDR1 SGHRS, CDR2 YFSETQ. The CDR3 DNA reads as TGCGCCAGCAGCTTGGCGGGCCAGGGTGAAGGCGAGCAGTACTTC. It codes for CASSLAGQGEGEQYF. The full variable domain, with the rest looked up from reference TRBV5-1 and TRBJ2-7, is KAGVTQTPRYLIKTRGQQVTLSCSPISGHRSVSWYQQTPGQGLQFLFEYFSETQRNKGNFPGRFSGRQFSNSRSEMNVSTLELGDSALYLCASSLAGQGEGEQYFGPGTRLTVT.

In DNA, the CDR3 is TGTGCCATCAGTGAGTCAGGGGGCGGACTGGCTTTCTTT. Protein product: CAISESGGGLAFF. J is TRBJ1-1 and V is TRBV10-3; TRBD1 aligns across 7 bases. Unmatched junction bases numbered 6, after V lost 0 bases and J lost 11 bases. CDR1 is ENHRY, CDR2 SYGVKD, per germline. This CDR3 has 13 residues.

V usage is TRBV9 and J usage is TRBJ1-6; D is unresolved. The CDR3 is 14 amino acids. Trimming stripped 3 bases from V and 6 bases from J, with 10 bases between. The germline gives CDR1 SGDLS, CDR2 YYNGEE. CDR3 DNA sequence: TGTGCCAGCAGCGCGAGGGTTGCTAATTCACCCCTCCACTTT. Translation: CASSARVANSPLHF.

This clone was counted only a few times. The genes are TRBV24-1 and TRBJ1-1; D not certain. Trimming took 3 bases from V and 3 from J, leaving 16 bases between them. The CDR3 covers 16 residues. CDR1 and CDR2 from the germline V gene are KGHDR and SFDVKD. CDR3 protein: CATSDGVGGAYTEAFF. DNA for the CDR3: TGTGCCACCAGTGATGGGGTTGGAGGCGCGTACACTGAAGCTTTCTTT.

This chain connects TRBV21-1 to TRBJ2-7; TRBD1 reflects the table's D call only, with no check against the DNA. TRBV21-1 is an annotated pseudogene. The CDR3 contains 20 residues. The CDR3 here is CASSKARGQVLRSQSNEQYV. Here the CDR3 DNA reads TGTGCCAGCAGCAAAGCGCGGGGACAGGTCCTACGAAGCCAAAGTAACGAGCAGTACGTC.

The V and J genes are TRBV19 and TRBJ2-7; D is possibly TRBD1 (6 bases). Germline CDR1 LNHDA, CDR2 SQIVND (reference sequence). The V end lost 4 bases, the J end lost 2 bases, and 12 bases lay between the germline ends. The length of the CDR3 is 14 residues. The CDR3 here is CASSRRTATYEQYF. The CDR3 nucleotides read TGTGCCAGTAGTAGACGGACAGCTACCTACGAGCAGTACTTC.

The chain uses TRBV29-1 and TRBJ2-7; 8 bases agree with TRBD2. Losses at the gene ends were 4 bases for V and 4 bases for J; bases not matched to a gene: 3. Germline assignment: CDR1 SQVTM and CDR2 ANQGSEA. There are 12 residues in the CDR3. The CDR3 is CSVVAGYYEQYV. The DNA for the CDR3 is TGCAGCGTTGTAGCGGGGTATTACGAGCAGTACGTC.

V usage is TRBV28 and J usage is TRBJ1-2; D unclear. CDR3 length: 15 residues. Trimming took off 8 bases at V and 0 bases at J, with 16 bases between the two ends. Germline values: CDR1 MDHEN, CDR2 SYDVKM. The CDR3: CASGLPLLTNYGYTF. DNA for the CDR3: TGTGCCAGCGGACTACCCCTGTTAACTAACTATGGCTACACCTTC.

The chain uses TRBV27 and TRBJ1-2; TRBD1 matches at 12 bases. The CDR3 consists of 18 residues. The junction had 13 bases not matched to a gene; V was cut back by 5 bases and J by 3 bases. The germline V gene has CDR1 MNHEY and CDR2 SMNVEV (reference sequence). The CDR3 sequence is CASSPATGTGGPYYGYTF. CDR3 nucleotides: TGTGCCAGCAGTCCCGCCACCGGGACAGGGGGCCCCTACTATGGCTACACCTTC.

The chain is built from TRBV7-8 and TRBJ1-1; 9 positions match TRBD1. The length of the CDR3 is 14 residues. Losses at the gene ends were 6 bases for V and 5 bases for J; bases not matched to a gene: 7. Germline V lookup: CDR1 SGHVS, CDR2 FQNEAQ. The CDR3 DNA sequence: TGTGCCAGCAGGCCAGGACAGGGGTCAACTGAAGCTTTCTTT. Its protein product is CASRPGQGSTEAFF.

This sequence joins TRBV10-3 and TRBJ2-7, with TRBD2 identical over 9 bases. V shed 4 bases, J shed 2 bases, and the junction held 3 bases outside the gene matches. Germline V CDR1 and CDR2: ENHRY, SYGVKD. CDR3 length: 14 amino acids. CDR3 nucleotide sequence: TGTGCCATCAGTGCGGGCGGGGGGGCCTACGAGCAGTACGTC. This gives the protein CAISAGGGAYEQYV.

V is TRBV20-1 and J is TRBJ1-3, with D unresolved. The CDR3 has 11 residues. CDR1 and CDR2 (germline): DFQATT, SNEGSKA (reference sequence). The V gene lost 0 bases and the J gene lost 9 bases, with 6 bases spanning the gap. DNA of the CDR3: TGCAGTGCTAGAGATCGGAGCACCATATATTTT. Protein sequence: CSARDRSTIYF.

CDR3 amino acids: CASSGEWASTDTQYF. Written as DNA, the CDR3 is TGTGCCAGCAGTGGTGAGTGGGCTAGCACAGATACGCAGTATTTT. This chain joins TRBV25-1 and TRBJ2-3; D gene unclear. The V gene's germline CDR1 is MGHDK and CDR2 SYGVNS. Between the trimmed V and J ends, which lost 4 bases and 0 bases, there was a span of 11 bases. The CDR3 spans 15 residues.

The chain joins TRBV5-1 to TRBJ1-2; the match to TRBD1 covers 10 bases. Germline V gives CDR1 SGHRS, CDR2 YFSETQ. This CDR3 contains 15 residues. V was clipped by 0 bases and J by 7 bases; unmatched bases: 6. The CDR3 nucleotides read TGCGCCAGCAGCTTGGGGGAAGGGACAGGGGTTGGCTACACCTTC. Its protein is CASSLGEGTGVGYTF.

Here the CDR3 reads CASSIVGGNTEAFF. In DNA form, the CDR3 reads TGTGCCAGTAGTATTGTGGGGGGGAACACTGAAGCTTTCTTT. This chain connects TRBV19 to TRBJ1-1, with D maybe TRBD1 (5 bases). This CDR3 has 14 residues. Per the germline V gene, CDR1 is LNHDA and CDR2 is SQIVND (reference sequence). The germline V and J ends were trimmed by 3 bases and 1 base, with 9 bases remaining between them.

In the case of this clone: One end of the junction varies from germline; a read error may be responsible. The rearrangement links TRBV27 to TRBJ2-1, with 8 bases lining up with TRBD2. The V gene's germline CDR1 is MNHEY and CDR2 SMNVEV (reference sequence). The CDR3 totals 13 residues. The DNA for the CDR3 is TGTGCCAGCAGTTTAGAGGCGGGAGGCCTTTTAGTCTTC. Translation: CASSLEAGGLLVF.

The V call is TRBV28, the J call TRBJ1-2; a weak D match, TRBD1 (6 bases). This CDR3 comprises 16 residues. Germline V CDR1 and CDR2: MDHEN, SYDVKM. V was cut by 6 bases and J by 2 bases, with 19 bases left in between. In nucleotides, the CDR3 is TGTGCCAGCAGGGGTATCAAGGGGGAGTGGAACTATGGCTACACCTTC. This translates into CASRGIKGEWNYGYTF.

V usage is TRBV20-1 and J usage is TRBJ1-2; possible D gene TRBD1, 5 bases. Looked up from germline, CDR1 is DFQATT and CDR2 is SNEGSKA (reference sequence). V was trimmed by 6 bases and J by 8 bases, leaving 13 bases between them. The CDR3 length is 11 residues. For the CDR3, the DNA is TGCAGTGCCTCCATACGGGGGGGCTACACCTTC. It codes for CSASIRGGYTF.

The rearrangement joins TRBV27 to TRBJ2-3; 10 nucleotides align to TRBD2. Germline loops: CDR1 MNHEY, CDR2 SMNVEV (reference sequence). The J segment lost 6 bases and the V segment lost 3 bases, leaving 3 bases of the junction unmatched. The CDR3 length is 14 residues. The CDR3 protein is CASSLLSGGDTQYF. The CDR3 DNA is TGTGCCAGCAGTTTGCTTAGCGGGGGGGATACGCAGTATTTT.

The chain combines TRBV5-8 with TRBJ1-1; a possible D gene is TRBD1 (6 bases). The CDR3 contains 13 residues. Trimming removed 4 bases at V and 11 bases at J, with 18 bases between. Per the germline V gene, CDR1 is SGHTS and CDR2 is YDEGEE. The CDR3 reads CASSVISRGGAFF. CDR3 nucleotides: TGTGCCAGCAGCGTGATTAGCAGGGGAGGGGCTTTCTTT. Full variable domain (rest looked up from reference TRBV5-8 and TRBJ1-1): EAGVTQSPTHLIKTRGQQATLRCSPISGHTSVYWYQQALGLGLQFLLWYDEGEERNRGNFPPRFSGRQFPNYSSELNVNALELEDSALYLCASSVISRGGAFFGQGTRLTVV.

The chain recombines TRBV28 with TRBJ2-5; 8 bases agree with TRBD1. Trimming took 5 bases from V and 5 from J; bases not matched to a gene: 4. Germline CDR1 and CDR2: MDHEN and SYDVKM. The CDR3 sequence is 13 residues long. CDR3 residues: CASSQGASETQYF. The CDR3 DNA is TGTGCCAGCAGTCAGGGGGCATCGGAGACCCAGTACTTC.